This T cell receptor (beta chain) was captured in a study of metastatic and nonmetastatic thyroid tumors. The wider study: Repertoires of blood and of tissue (tumor or nodule) from malignant and benign thyroid patients were compared.

The CDR3 length is 14 residues. V was clipped by 10 bases and J by 7 bases; unmatched bases: 11. The germline V gene encodes CDR1 SGHAT and CDR2 FQNNGV. This clone has ten or more counts. Thyroid surgery took place with no prior treatment in any patient. MiXCR reprocessed the PCR reads for TCRdb. The sample contains about 25,000 clones, about 20% of which appear only once. This TCR derives from a male donor with papillary thyroid cancer or a benign thyroid nodule (not recorded which). Some clones in this sample may be carry-over from other donors' samples. This chain joins TRBV11-2 and TRBJ1-4, with 8 bases lining up with TRBD1. The sequenced material came from blood. CDR3 in DNA: TGTGCCACCTGCCTGACAGGGGCTTGTGAAAAACTGTTTTTT. It codes for CATCLTGACEKLFF.